This paragraph reports one T cell receptor (beta chain). These data come from a study of Ad26.COV2.S vaccination and SARS-CoV-2 variants. Described treatment: roughly 19 received Ad26.COV2.S at low or high dose, single or two shots; a few received placebo; per-sample allocation not given. Sampling occurred on day 63 after the first vaccine or placebo injection. At a Boston site, the person donating was an adult of 18-55 years. Trimming took 5 bases from V and 2 from J; bases not matched to a gene: 2. The CDR3 has 13 amino acids. Germline V gene sequence: CDR1 SNHLY, CDR2 FYNNEI. Profiled with immunoSEQ multiplex PCR; TCRdb holds only in-frame clones, not every one. The sample records 440,000 or so clones, roughly 91% being singletons.

The chain is built from TRBV2 and TRBJ1-2; 7 bases line up with TRBD1. The sequence came from a person aged 18-65 years who received the Ad26.COV2.S COVID-19 vaccine or a placebo. The sequences come from peripheral blood, collected in a trial of Ad26.COV2.S vaccine versus placebo. CDR3 in DNA: TGTGCCAGCAGTTCACAGGGGAACTATGGCTACACCTTC. Translated, it gives CASSSQGNYGYTF.